Listed here are 2 T cell receptor beta chains from one sample, sequenced in a study of beta chain features in type 1 diabetes. General observations from the study: Among patients with Type 1 diabetes, TCRB CDR3s were moderately but significantly shorter in every one of the four CD4+ subsets.

The authors reverse transcribed all of the isolated RNA, so sequencing captured expressed TCRB transcripts. Profiled with immunoSEQ multiplex PCR; TCRdb holds only in-frame clones, not every one. The data hold hundreds of thousands of clones, with 11% to 15% observed a single time. Antigen specificity for these receptors is unknown. The sample comprised naive CD4+ T cells from blood. Every receptor here comes from a man younger than 35 with type 1 diabetes.

This sequence joins TRBV9 and TRBJ2-1; D gene unclear. Germline lookup yields CDR1 SGDLS and CDR2 YYNGEE. Trimming left V 4 bases short and J 7 bases short, with 9 bases between. This CDR3 is built from 12 residues. CDR3 in amino acids: CASSFRPNEQFF. CDR3 coding DNA: TGTGCCAGCAGCTTCAGACCTAATGAGCAGTTCTTC.

This clone has only a few counts. The V call is TRBV4-3, the J call TRBJ2-7; TRBD2 might be the D (6 bases). V was trimmed by 1 base and J by 3 bases, leaving 13 bases between them. The CDR3 totals 15 residues. CDR1 LGHNA and CDR2 YSLEER come from the germline V gene. The CDR3 DNA is TGCGCCAGCAGCCAAGGGGGAGGTGCTTTCTACGAGCAGTACTTC. This codes for CASSQGGGAFYEQYF.